The clone carrying this T cell receptor (beta chain) was seen a few times. Its antigen remains unknown. From RNA transcripts, TCR beta CDR3 regions were amplified. TCR CDR3 regions were first amplified by RT-PCR with HTBI primers. In TCRdb, the multiplex PCR reads were re-called with MiXCR into one record per CDR3 protein. The sample consists of around 250,000 distinct CDR3 sequences, roughly 22% of them appearing once. The CDR3 extends over 15 amino acids. The germline V gene encodes CDR1 MNHNS and CDR2 SASEGT. The V and J ends lost 1 base and 6 bases, in that order; junction bases with no gene match: 4. This record belongs to a study of T cells in Graves' hyperthyroidism and ophthalmopathy. Broader study findings: Blood shared most expanded thyroid clonotypes above 0.001.

Sequences were obtained from blood. The chain carries TRBV6-1 and TRBJ2-5, with TRBD2 matching over 11 bases. The receptor was isolated from a woman in her thirties or forties with Graves' ophthalmopathy. The CDR3 region is CASSEGTSGSQTQYF. Here the CDR3 DNA reads TGTGCCAGCAGTGAAGGAACTAGCGGGAGTCAGACCCAGTACTTC.